These 15 T cell receptor beta chains came from one sample sequenced in a study of blood T cells in healthy people across ages. A second about 6 to 11 cycle PCR used barcoded and J-beta primers. TCRdb called the 5' RACE reads again in MiXCR, with one record for every CDR3 protein. The sample records 700,000 or so distinct CDR3 sequences, 40% to 50% being singletons. The sample was blood. The receptors were sampled from an elderly man in good health.

DNA of the CDR3: TGTGCCAGCAGCCAAGAATCTAGCGGGGCGGGCACAGATACGCAGTATTTT. It translates to CASSQESSGAGTDTQYF. The chain is built from TRBV4-2 and TRBJ2-3; 9 bases are a match to TRBD2. Germline V gene sequence: CDR1 LGHNA, CDR2 YNFKEQ. V lost 0 bases, J lost 1 base, and 5 bases stayed unmatched. This CDR3 comprises 17 residues.

The chain links TRBV6-2 or TRBV6-3 to TRBJ2-3, with D possibly matching TRBD2 (5 bases). This CDR3 comprises 17 residues. Germline values: CDR1 MNHEY, CDR2 SVGEGT. V lost 2 bases and J 6 bases, leaving 21 bases between the germline ends. CDR3 bases: TGTGCCAGCAGTTACCTTCCCATTGCGAGGGCGGCGGATACGCAGTATTTT. This codes for CASSYLPIARAADTQYF.

This rearrangement joins TRBV7-2 to TRBJ1-4, with 11 nucleotides matching TRBD1. The CDR3 totals 18 residues. The ends lost 5 bases at V and 3 bases at J; junction bases unmatched: 11. Germline CDR1 and CDR2: SGHTA and FQGNSA. DNA of the CDR3: TGTGCCAGCAGCCTCTGGATAGGGACAGGGGGTTCTAATGAAAAACTGTTTTTT. This translates into CASSLWIGTGGSNEKLFF.

In regard to this clonotype: A junction end diverges from the germline sequence, so it may reflect a read error. This chain uses TRBV12-3 or TRBV12-4 with TRBJ2-1; 7 bases match TRBD2. This CDR3 is 15 amino acids long. CDR3 sequence reads: CAGSLPAGELNEQFF. The CDR3 DNA reads as TGTGCCGGCAGTTTACCGGCGGGAGAGCTCAATGAGCAGTTCTTC.

V usage is TRBV6-1 and J usage is TRBJ2-1, with 11 bases lining up with TRBD2. This CDR3 comprises 15 residues. J lost 7 bases, V lost 6 bases, and 8 bases had no gene match. Germline-derived CDR1 and CDR2 are MNHNS and SASEGT. CDR3 in amino acids: CASSVIAGGPNEQFF. CDR3 DNA sequence: TGTGCCAGCAGCGTTATAGCGGGAGGGCCGAATGAGCAGTTCTTC.

V gene TRBV5-1 combines with J gene TRBJ2-3; 12 nucleotides agree with TRBD2. The CDR3 extends over 16 amino acids. Germline CDR1 reads SGHRS; CDR2 reads YFSETQ. Trimming cost V 5 bases and J 4 bases; bases outside gene matches: 8. Written as DNA, the CDR3 is TGCGCCAGCAGGCTAGCGGGGGGGCCAGGGGCAGATACGCAGTATTTT. This translates into CASRLAGGPGADTQYF.

The chain employs TRBV29-1 and TRBJ2-1; perhaps TRBD2 as D (5 bases). Per germline, CDR1 SQVTM and CDR2 ANQGSEA. The CDR3 sequence is 14 residues long. V was clipped by 3 bases and J by 6 bases, with 15 bases between them. The CDR3 bases are TGCAGCGTTGATGGCGGCCTTCGGGGCAATGAGCAGTTCTTC. Amino acids: CSVDGGLRGNEQFF.

The sample holds a few counts of this clonotype. The rearrangement links TRBV7-2 to TRBJ2-3; TRBD1 agrees at 12 bases. V lost 4 bases, J lost 5 bases, and 10 bases stayed unmatched. The CDR3 loop spans 17 amino acids. Looked up from germline, CDR1 is SGHTA and CDR2 is FQGNSA. The CDR3 DNA is TGTGCCAGCAGCTCCGCCGGGACAGGGGGCTTAGGAGATACGCAGTATTTT. This translates into CASSSAGTGGLGDTQYF.

This chain uses TRBV20-1 with TRBJ2-1; weak D call: TRBD2 (6 bases). Germline CDR1 and CDR2: DFQATT and SNEGSKA (reference sequence). The V and J ends lost 6 bases and 6 bases respectively, with 18 bases between them. The CDR3 loop spans 14 amino acids. CDR3 sequence: CSAKEDGGFNEQFF. Here the CDR3 DNA reads TGCAGTGCAAAGGAGGACGGGGGATTCAATGAGCAGTTCTTC.

V gene TRBV7-8 combines with J gene TRBJ2-6; D may correspond to TRBD1 or TRBD2 (5 bases each). This CDR3 region has 21 residues. Germline V gives CDR1 SGHVS, CDR2 FQNEAQ. Trimming left V 5 bases short and J 0 bases short, with 26 bases between. CDR3 loop: CASSPMSYPGTANSGANVLTF. The CDR3 coding sequence is TGTGCCAGCAGCCCGATGAGTTACCCGGGGACGGCGAACTCTGGGGCCAACGTCCTGACTTTC.

The chain employs TRBV6-2 or TRBV6-3 and TRBJ2-7; D may match TRBD1 or TRBD2 (6 bases each). Germline values: CDR1 MNHEY, CDR2 SVGEGT. The V end lost 5 bases, the J end lost 0 bases, and 14 bases lay between the germline ends. The CDR3 is 15 residues long. DNA for the CDR3: TGTGCCAGCAGTCTTGACGGGGGCGGCTCCTACGAGCAGTACTTC. It codes for CASSLDGGGSYEQYF.

Ten or more counts support this clonotype. This chain uses TRBV10-3 with TRBJ2-3, with 7 bases matching TRBD2. This CDR3 has 13 amino acids. V trimming: 3 bases; J trimming: 6 bases; junction bases outside the gene matches: 3. CDR1 is ENHRY, CDR2 SYGVKD, per germline. Here the CDR3 reads CAISDAGVDTQYF. The CDR3 DNA reads as TGTGCCATCAGTGATGCGGGGGTGGATACGCAGTATTTT.

In its sample, this clonotype was seen many times. The chain employs TRBV5-1 and TRBJ2-7; 7 positions match TRBD1. V shed 7 bases and J 3 bases; nucleotides not matched to a gene: 7. The CDR3 has 13 residues. Germline-derived CDR1 and CDR2 are SGHRS and YFSETQ. CDR3 in DNA: TGCGCCAGCGCCAGGGGACAGAACTACGAGCAGTACTTC. Its protein is CASARGQNYEQYF.

With respect to this clonotype: A much larger clone lies a single base off, so this may be a read error. The chain carries TRBV12-3 or TRBV12-4 and TRBJ2-5; D not resolved. V dropped 5 bases and J dropped 0 bases, with 7 bases sitting between them. This CDR3 is built from 13 residues. This chain's CDR3 is CASSVGHQETQYF. The CDR3 DNA reads TGTGCCAGCAGTGTAGGGCACCAAGAGACCCAGTACTTC.

This rearrangement joins TRBV6-5 to TRBJ2-3; TRBD2 matches 11 bases. Trimming cost V 5 bases and J 5 bases; bases outside gene matches: 9. The CDR3 has 16 residues. Germline V lookup: CDR1 MNHEY, CDR2 SVGAGI. In DNA, the CDR3 is TGTGCCAGCAGTCTCACTAGCGGGAGTGGTGTAGATACGCAGTATTTT. This translates into CASSLTSGSGVDTQYF.